One and the same sample provided the 5 T cell receptor beta chains below, sequenced in a study of shared clonotypes between healthy human individuals. Clones were read by immunoSEQ multiplex PCR, and TCRdb kept only the in-frame ones, dropping some. The table records 640,000 or so clones, about two thirds of them present only once. The sample taken for sequencing was memory CD4+ T cells sorted from blood. Sample subset: CD45RA-negative fraction. The receptors here all came from a woman aged 25-40 years in good health.

Comment on this clone: This sample also contains other DNA sequences that code for the same CDR3. This chain connects TRBV2 to TRBJ2-1, with TRBD2 matching over 10 bases. Per germline, CDR1 SNHLY and CDR2 FYNNEI. The CDR3 extends over 14 amino acids. Trimming cost V 5 bases and J 7 bases; bases outside gene matches: 5. The CDR3 region has the DNA TGTGCCAGCAGTTTGCTAGCGGGAGTGAATGAGCAGTTCTTC. Its translation is CASSLLAGVNEQFF.

The chain is built from TRBV11-2 and TRBJ2-2, with D unclear. The CDR3 loop spans 14 amino acids. V gave up 5 bases and J gave up 3 bases, with 10 bases separating them. CDR1 and CDR2 from the germline V gene are SGHAT and FQNNGV. CDR3 amino acids: CASSPAIHTGELFF. The CDR3 coding sequence is TGTGCCAGCAGCCCGGCGATTCACACCGGGGAGCTGTTTTTT.

J is TRBJ2-7 and V is TRBV18, with TRBD2 matching over 13 bases. With V trimmed by 2 bases and J by 3 bases, 7 bases remained unmatched. In germline, CDR1 is KGHSH, CDR2 LQKENI. The CDR3 spans 17 residues. The CDR3 DNA follows: TGTGCCAGCTCACCAGATACTAGCGGGAGGGCCAACTACGAGCAGTACTTC. This gives the protein CASSPDTSGRANYEQYF.

This sequence joins TRBV27 and TRBJ2-7; 9 nucleotides match TRBD1. The CDR3 consists of 15 residues. V trimming: 8 bases; J trimming: 5 bases; junction bases outside the gene matches: 13. Per germline, CDR1 MNHEY and CDR2 SMNVEV (reference sequence). The CDR3 DNA is TGTGCCAGCGGTAAATGGGGGACAGGGACTAACGAGCAGTACTTC. This encodes CASGKWGTGTNEQYF.

This clone appeared a few times. This chain connects TRBV6-1 to TRBJ2-7, with D maybe TRBD2 (6 bases). V lost 7 bases and J lost 4, with 14 bases in between. The CDR3 spans 13 residues. Germline V gene data show CDR1 as MNHNS and CDR2 as SASEGT. CDR3: CASTTGGGYEQYF. CDR3 sequence (DNA): TGTGCCAGCACCACCGGTGGGGGGTACGAGCAGTACTTC.